This record covers a single TCR beta chain. The data stem from a study of OX40 agonist ivuxolimab in advanced cancers. Clones were sequenced by immunoSEQ multiplex PCR, and TCRdb holds only the in-frame ones, with some missing. Found here are 85,000 or so clones, around 85% of them singletons; the top ten hold roughly 2%. CDR3 length equals 14 residues. Germline V CDR1 and CDR2: SGHAT, FQDESV (reference sequence). Between the trimmed V and J ends, which lost 3 bases and 5 bases, there was a span of 12 bases. The sequencing here drew on CD4+ or CD8+ T cells sorted from blood, taken in a trial of the OX40 agonist ivuxolimab. The receptor comes from an adult with an advanced solid tumor such as melanoma, head and neck, liver or kidney cancer. The J gene is TRBJ2-3, the V gene TRBV11-1, with D possibly being TRBD2 (6 bases). Here the CDR3 DNA reads TGTGCCAGCAGCTTCCCCCAGGGAGGAGATACGCAGTATTTT. Translated, it gives CASSFPQGGDTQYF.